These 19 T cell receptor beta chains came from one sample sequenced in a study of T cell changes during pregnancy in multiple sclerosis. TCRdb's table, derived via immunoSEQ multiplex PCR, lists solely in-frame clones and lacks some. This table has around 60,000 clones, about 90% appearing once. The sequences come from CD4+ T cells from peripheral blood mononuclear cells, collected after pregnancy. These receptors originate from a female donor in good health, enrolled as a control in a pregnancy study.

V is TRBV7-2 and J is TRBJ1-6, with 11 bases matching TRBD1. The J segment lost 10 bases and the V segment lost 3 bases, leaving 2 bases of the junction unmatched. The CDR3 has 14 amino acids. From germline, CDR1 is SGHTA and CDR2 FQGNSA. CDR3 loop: CASSFGQGASPLHF. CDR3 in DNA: TGTGCCAGCAGCTTCGGACAGGGGGCATCACCCCTCCACTTT.

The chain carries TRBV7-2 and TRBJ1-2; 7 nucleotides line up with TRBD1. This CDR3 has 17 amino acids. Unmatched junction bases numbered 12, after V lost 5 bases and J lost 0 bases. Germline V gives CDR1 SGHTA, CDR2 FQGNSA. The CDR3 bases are TGTGCCAGCAGCAGTAGGGACAGTTTGGGAGCTAACTATGGCTACACCTTC. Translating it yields CASSSRDSLGANYGYTF.

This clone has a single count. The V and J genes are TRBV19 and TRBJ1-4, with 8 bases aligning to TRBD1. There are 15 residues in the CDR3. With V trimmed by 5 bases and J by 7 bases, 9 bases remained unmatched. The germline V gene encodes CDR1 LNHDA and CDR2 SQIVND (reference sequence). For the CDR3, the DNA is TGTGCCAGTAGTCCTTCCTCAGGGGGCATTGAAAAACTGTTTTTT. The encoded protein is CASSPSSGGIEKLFF.

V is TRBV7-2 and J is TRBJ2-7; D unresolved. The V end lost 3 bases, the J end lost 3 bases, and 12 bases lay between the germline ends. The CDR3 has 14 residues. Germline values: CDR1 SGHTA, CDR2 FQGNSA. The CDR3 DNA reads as TGTGCCAGCAGCTTTTTTTCAACAAACTACGAGCAGTACTTC. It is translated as CASSFFSTNYEQYF. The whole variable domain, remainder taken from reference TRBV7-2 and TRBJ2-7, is GAGVSQSPSNKVTEKGKDVELRCDPISGHTALYWYRQSLGQGLEFLIYFQGNSAPDKSGLPSDRFSAERTGGSVSTLTIQRTQQEDSAVYLCASSFFSTNYEQYFGPGTRLTVT.

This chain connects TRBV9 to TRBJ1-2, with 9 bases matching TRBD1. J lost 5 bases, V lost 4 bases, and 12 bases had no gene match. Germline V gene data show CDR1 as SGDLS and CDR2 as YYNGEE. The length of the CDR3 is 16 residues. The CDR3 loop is CASSPGTGRIRYGYTF. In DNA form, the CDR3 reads TGTGCCAGCAGCCCCGGGACAGGGAGGATTCGGTATGGCTACACCTTC.

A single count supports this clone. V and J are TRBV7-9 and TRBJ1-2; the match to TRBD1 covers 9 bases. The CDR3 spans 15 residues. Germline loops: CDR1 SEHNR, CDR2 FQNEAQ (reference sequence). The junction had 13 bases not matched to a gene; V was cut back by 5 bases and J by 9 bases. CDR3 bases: TGTGCCAGCAGCCACTACGCCAGGGACAGGGACAGCTACACCTTC. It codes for CASSHYARDRDSYTF.

The CDR3 is CASSHDMYNSPLHF. As DNA, the CDR3 is TGTGCCAGCAGCCATGACATGTATAATTCACCCCTCCACTTT. V usage is TRBV11-2 and J usage is TRBJ1-6; D unclear. CDR3 size: 14 residues. Trimming removed 5 bases at V and 4 bases at J, with 9 bases between. Germline assignment: CDR1 SGHAT and CDR2 FQNNGV.

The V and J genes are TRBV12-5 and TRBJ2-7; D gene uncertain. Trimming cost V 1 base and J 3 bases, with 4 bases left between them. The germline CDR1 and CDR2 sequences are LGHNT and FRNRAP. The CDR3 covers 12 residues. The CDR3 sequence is CASGLESYEQYF. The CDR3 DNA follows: TGTGCTAGTGGTTTGGAGAGCTACGAGCAGTACTTC.

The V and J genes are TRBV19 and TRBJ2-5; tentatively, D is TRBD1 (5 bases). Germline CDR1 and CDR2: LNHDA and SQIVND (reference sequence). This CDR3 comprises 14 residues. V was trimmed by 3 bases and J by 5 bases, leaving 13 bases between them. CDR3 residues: CASSILGARETQYF. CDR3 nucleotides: TGTGCCAGTAGTATCCTAGGGGCTCGGGAGACCCAGTACTTC.

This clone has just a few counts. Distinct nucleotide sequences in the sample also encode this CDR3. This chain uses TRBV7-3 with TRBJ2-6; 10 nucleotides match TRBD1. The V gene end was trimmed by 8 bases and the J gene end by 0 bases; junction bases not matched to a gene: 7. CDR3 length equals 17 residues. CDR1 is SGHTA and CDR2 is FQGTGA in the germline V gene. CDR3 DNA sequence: TGTGCCAGCTCTCGGACAGGGGGACCCTCTGGGGCCAACGTCCTGACTTTC. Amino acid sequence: CASSRTGGPSGANVLTF.

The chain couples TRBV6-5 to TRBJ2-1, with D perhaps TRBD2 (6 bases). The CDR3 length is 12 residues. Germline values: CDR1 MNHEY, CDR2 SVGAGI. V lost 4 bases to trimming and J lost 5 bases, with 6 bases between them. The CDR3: CASSSGDNEQFF. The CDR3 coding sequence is TGTGCCAGCAGTTCGGGAGACAATGAGCAGTTCTTC.

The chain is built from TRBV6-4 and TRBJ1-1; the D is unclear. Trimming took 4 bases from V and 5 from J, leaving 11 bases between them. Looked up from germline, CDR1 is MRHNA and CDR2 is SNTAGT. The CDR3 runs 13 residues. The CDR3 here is CASSVEASTEAFF. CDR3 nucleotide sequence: TGTGCCAGCAGTGTCGAAGCTAGTACTGAAGCTTTCTTT.

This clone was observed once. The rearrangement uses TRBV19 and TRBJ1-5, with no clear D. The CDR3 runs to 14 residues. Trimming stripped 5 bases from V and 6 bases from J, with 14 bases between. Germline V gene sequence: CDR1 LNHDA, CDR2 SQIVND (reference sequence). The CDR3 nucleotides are TGTGCCAGTAGTGTGACACCCACAAGTCAGCCCCAGCATTTT. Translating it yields CASSVTPTSQPQHF.

The CDR3 loop reads CASSGLAGGDEQFF. In nucleotides, the CDR3 is TGTGCCAGCAGCGGACTAGCGGGGGGCGATGAGCAGTTCTTC. J is TRBJ2-1 and V is TRBV2, with 14 bases lining up with TRBD2. Germline V gives CDR1 SNHLY, CDR2 FYNNEI. V lost 6 bases, J lost 8 bases, and 3 bases stayed unmatched. This CDR3 has 14 residues.

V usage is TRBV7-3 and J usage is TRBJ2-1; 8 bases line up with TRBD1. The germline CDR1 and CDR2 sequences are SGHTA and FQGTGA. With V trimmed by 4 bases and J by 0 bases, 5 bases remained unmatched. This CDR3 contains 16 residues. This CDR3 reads CASSSLQGASYNEQFF. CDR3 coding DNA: TGTGCCAGCAGCTCCCTCCAGGGGGCCTCCTACAATGAGCAGTTCTTC. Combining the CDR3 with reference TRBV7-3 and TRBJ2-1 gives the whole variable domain GAGVSQTPSNKVTEKGKYVELRCDPISGHTALYWYRQSLGQGPEFLIYFQGTGAADDSGLPNDRFFAVRPEGSVSTLKIQRTERGDSAVYLCASSSLQGASYNEQFFGPGTRLTVL.

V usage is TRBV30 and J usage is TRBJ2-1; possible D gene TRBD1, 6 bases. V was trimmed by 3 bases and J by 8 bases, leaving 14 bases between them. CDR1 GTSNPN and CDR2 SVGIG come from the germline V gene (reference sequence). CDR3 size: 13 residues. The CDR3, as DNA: TGTGCCTGGAGGTTCAAGGGGGTGGATGAGCAGTTCTTC. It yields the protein CAWRFKGVDEQFF. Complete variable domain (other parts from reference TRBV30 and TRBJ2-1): SQTIHQWPATLVQPVGSPLSLECTVEGTSNPNLYWYRQAAGRGLQLLFYSVGIGQISSEVPQNLSASRPQDRQFILSSKKLLLSDSGFYLCAWRFKGVDEQFFGPGTRLTVL.

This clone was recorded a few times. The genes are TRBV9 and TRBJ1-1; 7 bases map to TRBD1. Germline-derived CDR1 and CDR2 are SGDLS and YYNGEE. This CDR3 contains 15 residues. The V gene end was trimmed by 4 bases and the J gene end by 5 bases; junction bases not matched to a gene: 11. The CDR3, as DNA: TGTGCCAGCAGCCCTCAAACAGGGGCGGGAACTGAAGCTTTCTTT. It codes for CASSPQTGAGTEAFF.

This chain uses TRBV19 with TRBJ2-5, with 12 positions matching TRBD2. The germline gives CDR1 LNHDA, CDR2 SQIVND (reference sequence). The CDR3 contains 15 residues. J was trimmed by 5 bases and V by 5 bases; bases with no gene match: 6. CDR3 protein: CASSPGLAGMETQYF. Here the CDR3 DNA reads TGTGCCAGTAGTCCCGGACTAGCGGGGATGGAGACCCAGTACTTC.

The CDR3 protein is CASSSSGQQNSPLHF. CDR3 coding DNA: TGTGCCAGCAGCTCCTCGGGACAGCAGAATTCACCCCTCCACTTT. The chain joins TRBV7-2 to TRBJ1-6; 7 bases align to TRBD1. This CDR3 region has 15 residues. Trimming at V came to 4 bases and at J to 7 bases, leaving 7 bases not matched to a gene. Germline CDR1 SGHTA, CDR2 FQGNSA.